Here is one TCR beta chain with its context. Antigen specificity is unknown. With 60 Vbeta and 13 Jbeta primers, the PCR was carried out. Produced via immunoSEQ multiplex PCR; TCRdb's table is partial and in-frame only. Here the sample spans some 120,000 clones, over 60% being singletons. All donors participated as healthy donors of bone marrow. The CDR3 is made up of 15 amino acids. V was shortened by 4 bases and J by 5 bases, with 15 bases between the two germline ends. The sample belongs to a study of cytomegalovirus exposure and HLA in healthy donors. Overall study results and limits: Reportedly, cytomegalovirus status was diagnosed with high sensitivity and specificity. The authors later linked a missense DCLRE1C variant to TCR beta V- and J-gene trimming.

The source of this sequence is a woman aged 60 to 75 in good health and CMV-seropositive. The material sequenced was PBMCs. The chain recombines TRBV23-1 with TRBJ2-1; D is perhaps TRBD2 (5 bases). TRBV23-1 is annotated as an ORF whose role is uncertain. CDR3 coding DNA: TGCGCCAGCAGTCCGACTCCGGGGAACGACAATGAGCAGTTCTTC. Encoded protein: CASSPTPGNDNEQFF.